Described below is a single TCR beta chain sequence and its context. Naive CD8 cells, CD45RO-negative and positively selected for CCR7, excluded terminally differentiated effector memory CD45RA+ cells. Profiled with immunoSEQ multiplex PCR; TCRdb holds only in-frame clones, not every one. There are some 2 million clones in the sample; about 95% occur only once, and 1% to 1.5% lies in the top ten. This entry is derived from a study of shared clonotypes between healthy human individuals. The sequence was obtained from a man between 18 and 35 years old in good health. The sample was naive CD8+ T cells sorted from blood.

CDR3 protein: CAGLGEPNTGELFF. The CDR3 DNA is TGTGCCGGGCTGGGGGAGCCTAACACCGGGGAGCTGTTTTTT. The V gene is TRBV6-6, the J gene TRBJ2-2; the D gene could be TRBD1 or TRBD2 (5 bases each). CDR3 length equals 14 residues. Germline V gene lookup returns CDR1 MNHNY and CDR2 SVGAGI (reference sequence). Trimming took off 11 bases at V and 2 bases at J, with 15 bases between the two ends.